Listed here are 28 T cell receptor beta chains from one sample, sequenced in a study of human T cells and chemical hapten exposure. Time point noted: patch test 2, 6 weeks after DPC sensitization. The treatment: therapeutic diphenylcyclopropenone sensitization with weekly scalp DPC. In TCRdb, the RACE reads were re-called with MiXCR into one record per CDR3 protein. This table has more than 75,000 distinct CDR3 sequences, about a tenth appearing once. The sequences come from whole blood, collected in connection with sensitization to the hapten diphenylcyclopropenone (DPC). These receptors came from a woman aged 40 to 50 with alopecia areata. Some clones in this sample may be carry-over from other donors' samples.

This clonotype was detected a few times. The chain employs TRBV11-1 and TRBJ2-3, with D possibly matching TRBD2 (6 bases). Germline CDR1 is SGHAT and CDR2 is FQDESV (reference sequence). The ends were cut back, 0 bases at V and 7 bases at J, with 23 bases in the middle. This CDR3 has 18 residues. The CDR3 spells CASSLARRESPPHHTQYF. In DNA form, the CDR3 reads TGTGCCAGCAGCTTAGCGCGTCGGGAGAGCCCCCCCCACCATACGCAGTATTTT.

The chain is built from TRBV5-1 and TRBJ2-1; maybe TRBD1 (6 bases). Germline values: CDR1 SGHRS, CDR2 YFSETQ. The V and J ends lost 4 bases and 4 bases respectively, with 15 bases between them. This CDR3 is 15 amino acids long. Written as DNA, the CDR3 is TGCGCCAGCAGCCCATGGACAGAGCTTTACAATGAGCAGTTCTTC. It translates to CASSPWTELYNEQFF.

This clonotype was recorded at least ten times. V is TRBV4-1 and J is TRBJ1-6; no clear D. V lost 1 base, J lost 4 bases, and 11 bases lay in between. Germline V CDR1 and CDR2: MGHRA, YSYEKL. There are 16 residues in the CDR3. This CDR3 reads CASSQVPPNYNSPLHF. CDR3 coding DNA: TGCGCCAGCAGCCAAGTCCCACCGAATTATAATTCACCCCTCCACTTT.

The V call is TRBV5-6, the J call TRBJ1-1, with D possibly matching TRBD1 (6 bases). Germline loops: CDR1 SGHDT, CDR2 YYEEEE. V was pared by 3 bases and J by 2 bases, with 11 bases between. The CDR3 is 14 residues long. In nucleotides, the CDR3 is TGTGCCAGCAGCTGGGGGACACCAAACACTGAAGCTTTCTTT. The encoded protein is CASSWGTPNTEAFF.

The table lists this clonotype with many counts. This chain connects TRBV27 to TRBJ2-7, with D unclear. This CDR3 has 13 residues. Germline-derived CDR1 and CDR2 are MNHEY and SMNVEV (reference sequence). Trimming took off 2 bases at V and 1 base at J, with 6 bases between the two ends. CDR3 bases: TGTGCCAGCAGTTTAGCAGGATCCTACGAGCAGTACTTC. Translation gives CASSLAGSYEQYF.

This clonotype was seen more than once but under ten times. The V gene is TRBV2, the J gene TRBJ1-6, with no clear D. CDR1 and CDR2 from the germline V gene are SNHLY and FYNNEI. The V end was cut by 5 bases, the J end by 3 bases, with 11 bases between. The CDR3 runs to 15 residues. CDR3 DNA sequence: TGTGCCAGCAGTTCTGGACGCCTCTATAATTCACCCCTCCACTTT. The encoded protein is CASSSGRLYNSPLHF.

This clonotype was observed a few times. CDR3 loop: CASSLGPSTLNEQFF. The CDR3 DNA reads TGTGCCAGCAGCTTGGGTCCCTCGACGTTGAATGAGCAGTTCTTC. This chain uses TRBV5-6 with TRBJ2-1; D gene unclear. CDR1 is SGHDT, CDR2 YYEEEE, per germline. V lost 0 bases, J lost 7 bases, and 14 bases lay in between. The length of the CDR3 is 15 residues. Full variable domain (rest looked up from reference TRBV5-6 and TRBJ2-1): DAGVTQSPTHLIKTRGQQVTLRCSPKSGHDTVSWYQQALGQGPQFIFQYYEEEERQRGNFPDRFSGHQFPNYSSELNVNALLLGDSALYLCASSLGPSTLNEQFFGPGTRLTVL.

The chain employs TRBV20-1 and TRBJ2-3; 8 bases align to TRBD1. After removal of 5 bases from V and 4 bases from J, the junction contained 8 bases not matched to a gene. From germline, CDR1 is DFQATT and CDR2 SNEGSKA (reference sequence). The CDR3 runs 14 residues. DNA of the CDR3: TGCAGTGCTCCCCGACCAGGGGGCCCAGATACGCAGTATTTT. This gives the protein CSAPRPGGPDTQYF.

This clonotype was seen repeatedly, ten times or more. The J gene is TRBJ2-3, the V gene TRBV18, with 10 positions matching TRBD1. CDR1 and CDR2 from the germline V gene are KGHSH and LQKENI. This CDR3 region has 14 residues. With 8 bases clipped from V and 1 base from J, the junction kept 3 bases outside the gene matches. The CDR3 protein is CASTGTGGTDTQYF. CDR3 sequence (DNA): TGTGCCAGCACCGGGACAGGGGGCACAGATACGCAGTATTTT.

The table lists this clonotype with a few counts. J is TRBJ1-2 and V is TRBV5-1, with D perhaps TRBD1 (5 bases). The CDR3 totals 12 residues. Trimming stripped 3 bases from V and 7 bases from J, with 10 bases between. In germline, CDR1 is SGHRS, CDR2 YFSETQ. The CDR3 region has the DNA TGCGCCAGCAGCTCCAACAGGCTTGGCTACACCTTC. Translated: CASSSNRLGYTF.

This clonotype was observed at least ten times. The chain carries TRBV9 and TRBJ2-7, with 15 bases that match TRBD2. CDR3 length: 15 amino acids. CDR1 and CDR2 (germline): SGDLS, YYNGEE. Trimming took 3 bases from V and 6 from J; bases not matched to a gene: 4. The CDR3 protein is CASSEGLAGGGEQYF. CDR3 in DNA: TGTGCCAGCAGCGAGGGACTAGCGGGAGGAGGCGAGCAGTACTTC. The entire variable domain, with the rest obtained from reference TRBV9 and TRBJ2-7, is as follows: DSGVTQTPKHLITATGQRVTLRCSPRSGDLSVYWYQQSLDQGLQFLIQYYNGEERAKGNILERFSAQQFPDLHSELNLSSLELGDSALYFCASSEGLAGGGEQYFGPGTRLTVT.

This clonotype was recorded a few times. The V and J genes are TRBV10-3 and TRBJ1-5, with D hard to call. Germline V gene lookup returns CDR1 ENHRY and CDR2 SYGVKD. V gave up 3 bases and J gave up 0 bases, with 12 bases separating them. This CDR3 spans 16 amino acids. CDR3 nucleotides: TGTGCCATCAGTGAAGGACCAGGAGCTAGCAATCAGCCCCAGCATTTT. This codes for CAISEGPGASNQPQHF.

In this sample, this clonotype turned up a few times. The CDR3 spells CASSEDRAGWVTQYF. In DNA form, the CDR3 reads TGTGCCAGCAGTGAAGACCGAGCGGGTTGGGTGACGCAGTATTTT. V gene TRBV2 combines with J gene TRBJ2-3, with D maybe TRBD2 (6 bases). Trimming took off 1 base at V and 9 bases at J, with 17 bases between the two ends. The germline gives CDR1 SNHLY, CDR2 FYNNEI. This CDR3 is 15 amino acids long.

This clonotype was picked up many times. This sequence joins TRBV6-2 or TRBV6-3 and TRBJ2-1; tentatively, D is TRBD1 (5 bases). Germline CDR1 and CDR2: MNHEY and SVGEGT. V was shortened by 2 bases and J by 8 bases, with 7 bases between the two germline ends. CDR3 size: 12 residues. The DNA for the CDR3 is TGTGCCAGCAGTTACCCCAGGGATGAGCAGTTCTTC. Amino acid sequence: CASSYPRDEQFF.

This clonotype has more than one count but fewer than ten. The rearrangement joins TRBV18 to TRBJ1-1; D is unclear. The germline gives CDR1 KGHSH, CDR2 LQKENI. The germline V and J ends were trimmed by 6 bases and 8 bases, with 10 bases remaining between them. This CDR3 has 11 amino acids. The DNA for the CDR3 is TGTGCCAGCTCGCGTTCGGAAGAAGCTTTCTTT. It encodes CASSRSEEAFF.

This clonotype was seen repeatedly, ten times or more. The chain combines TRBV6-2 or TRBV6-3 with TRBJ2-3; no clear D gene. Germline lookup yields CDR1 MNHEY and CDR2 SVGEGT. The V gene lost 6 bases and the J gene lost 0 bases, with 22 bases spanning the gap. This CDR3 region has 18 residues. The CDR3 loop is CASRPSRWARSSTDTQYF. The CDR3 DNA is TGTGCCAGCAGACCTTCCCGATGGGCCAGGTCTAGCACAGATACGCAGTATTTT.

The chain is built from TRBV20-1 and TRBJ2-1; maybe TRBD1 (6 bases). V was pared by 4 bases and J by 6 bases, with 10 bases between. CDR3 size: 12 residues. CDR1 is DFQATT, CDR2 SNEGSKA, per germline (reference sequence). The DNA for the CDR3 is TGCAGTGCTACACAGGGACGCAATGAGCAGTTCTTC. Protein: CSATQGRNEQFF.

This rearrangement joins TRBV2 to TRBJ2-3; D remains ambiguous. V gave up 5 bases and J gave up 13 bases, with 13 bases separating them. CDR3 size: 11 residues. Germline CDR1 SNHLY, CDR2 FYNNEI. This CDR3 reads CASSTPLREYF. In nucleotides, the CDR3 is TGTGCCAGCAGTACACCCCTCCGCGAGTATTTT.

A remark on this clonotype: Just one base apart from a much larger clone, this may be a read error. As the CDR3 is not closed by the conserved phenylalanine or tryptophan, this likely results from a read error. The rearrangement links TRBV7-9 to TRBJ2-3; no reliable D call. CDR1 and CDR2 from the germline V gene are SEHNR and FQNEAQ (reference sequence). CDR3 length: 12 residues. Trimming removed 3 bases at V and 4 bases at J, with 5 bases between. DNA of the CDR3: TGTGCCAGCAGCTTTTCAGCAGATACGCAGTATCTT. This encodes CASSFSADTQYL.

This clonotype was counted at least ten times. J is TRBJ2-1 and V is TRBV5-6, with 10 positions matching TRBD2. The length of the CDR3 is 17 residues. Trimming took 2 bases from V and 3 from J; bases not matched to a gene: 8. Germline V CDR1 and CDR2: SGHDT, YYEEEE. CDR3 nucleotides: TGTGCCAGCAGCTTTAACCCAGCGGGAGGGAACTACAATGAGCAGTTCTTC. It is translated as CASSFNPAGGNYNEQFF. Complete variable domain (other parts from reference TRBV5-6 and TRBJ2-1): DAGVTQSPTHLIKTRGQQVTLRCSPKSGHDTVSWYQQALGQGPQFIFQYYEEEERQRGNFPDRFSGHQFPNYSSELNVNALLLGDSALYLCASSFNPAGGNYNEQFFGPGTRLTVL.

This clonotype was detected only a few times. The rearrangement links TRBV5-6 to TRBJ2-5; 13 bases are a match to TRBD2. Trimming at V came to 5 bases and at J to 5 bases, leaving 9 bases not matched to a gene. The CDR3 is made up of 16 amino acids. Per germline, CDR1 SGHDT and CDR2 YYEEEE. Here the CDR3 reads CASSSPGLAGTETQYF. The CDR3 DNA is TGTGCCAGCAGTTCTCCGGGACTAGCGGGAACGGAGACCCAGTACTTC.

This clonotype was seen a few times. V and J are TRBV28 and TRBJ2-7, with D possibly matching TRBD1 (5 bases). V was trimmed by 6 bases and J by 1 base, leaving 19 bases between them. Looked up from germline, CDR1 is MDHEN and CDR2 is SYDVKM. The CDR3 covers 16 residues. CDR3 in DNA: TGTGCCAGCAGAACTATTCGTCTGAGACAGTCCTACGAGCAGTACTTC. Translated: CASRTIRLRQSYEQYF.

CDR3: CAIREVGGSSYEQYF. For the CDR3, the DNA is TGTGCCATCAGGGAGGTCGGCGGATCCTCCTACGAGCAGTACTTC. V is TRBV10-3 and J is TRBJ2-7, with D possibly being TRBD2 (5 bases). The CDR3 has 15 residues. Trimming removed 6 bases from V and 0 bases from J, with 15 bases in between. Germline lookup yields CDR1 ENHRY and CDR2 SYGVKD.

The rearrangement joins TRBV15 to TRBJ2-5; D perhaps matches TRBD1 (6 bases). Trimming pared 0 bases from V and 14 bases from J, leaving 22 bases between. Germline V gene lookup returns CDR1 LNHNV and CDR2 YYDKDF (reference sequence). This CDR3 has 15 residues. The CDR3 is CATSRDSVGQQLPYF. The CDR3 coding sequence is TGTGCCACCAGCAGAGATTCCGTCGGACAGCAATTACCCTACTTC. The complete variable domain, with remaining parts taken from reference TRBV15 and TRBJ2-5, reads DAMVIQNPRYQVTQFGKPVTLSCSQTLNHNVMYWYQQKSSQAPKLLFHYYDKDFNNEADTPDNFQSRRPNTSFCFLDIRSPGLGDTAMYLCATSRDSVGQQLPYFGPGTRLLVL.

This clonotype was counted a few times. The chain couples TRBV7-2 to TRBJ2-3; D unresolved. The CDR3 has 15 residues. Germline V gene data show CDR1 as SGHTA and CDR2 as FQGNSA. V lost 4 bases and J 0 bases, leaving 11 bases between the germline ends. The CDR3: CASSSPHLSTDTQYF. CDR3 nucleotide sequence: TGTGCCAGCAGCTCTCCACACCTTAGCACAGATACGCAGTATTTT.

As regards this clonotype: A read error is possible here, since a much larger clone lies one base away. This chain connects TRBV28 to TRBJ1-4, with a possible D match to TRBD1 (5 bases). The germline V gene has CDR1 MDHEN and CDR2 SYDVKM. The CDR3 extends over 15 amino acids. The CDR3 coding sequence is TGTGTCAGCACCCCCGACAGAGAACTTAATGAAAAACTGTTTTTT. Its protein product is CVSTPDRELNEKLFF.

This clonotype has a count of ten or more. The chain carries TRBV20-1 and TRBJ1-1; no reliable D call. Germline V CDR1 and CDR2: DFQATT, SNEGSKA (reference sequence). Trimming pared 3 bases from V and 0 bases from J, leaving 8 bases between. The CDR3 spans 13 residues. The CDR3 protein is CSARNGVNTEAFF. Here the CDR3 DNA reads TGCAGTGCTAGGAACGGTGTGAACACTGAAGCTTTCTTT.

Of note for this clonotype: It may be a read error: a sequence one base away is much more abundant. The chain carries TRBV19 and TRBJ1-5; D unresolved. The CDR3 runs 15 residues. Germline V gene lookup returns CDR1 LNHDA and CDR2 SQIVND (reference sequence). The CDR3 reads CASSTSGNSNQPRHF. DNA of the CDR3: TGTGCCAGTAGTACGTCAGGAAATAGCAATCAGCCCCGGCATTTT.